The subject of this entry is one T cell receptor (beta chain). This entry is derived from a study of early T cells in non-severe SARS-CoV-2 infection. As part of library construction, unique molecular identifiers were attached to individual cDNA molecules. One entry per CDR3 protein results from TCRdb running MiXCR on the 5' RACE reads. The sample contains tens of thousands of distinct CDR3 sequences, less than 20% of which appear only once. Looked up from germline, CDR1 is SQVTM and CDR2 is ANQGSEA. The CDR3 has 16 residues. V lost 6 bases, J lost 4 bases, and 16 bases stayed unmatched. The specimen was whole blood, collected at baseline. The rearrangement joins TRBV29-1 to TRBJ2-7; TRBD1 aligns across 9 bases. This TCR came from an adult who was a healthcare worker with PCR-confirmed SARS-CoV-2 infection or an uninfected control (not recorded which). The CDR3 loop is CSVSDVAGQGGYEQYF. CDR3 DNA sequence: TGCAGCGTCTCCGACGTCGCGGGACAGGGCGGATACGAGCAGTACTTC.